This T cell receptor (beta chain) stems from a study of CD8+ T cells in alopecia areata. About the study: For the treated group, dosing was oral tofacitinib at 5 to 10 mg twice daily. Tofacitinib ran for 6 to 18 months before 6 months off drug.

Study results and caveats: Alphabeta T cells residing in normal skin are also sequenced in scalp samples.

Extraction of RNA preceded its reverse transcription into cDNA, which served as the sequencing template. Produced via immunoSEQ multiplex PCR; TCRdb's table is partial and in-frame only. This sample carries over 110,000 clones, around 49% of them seen once, and the ten largest clones take approximately 0.99%. The CDR3 extends over 12 amino acids. V was shortened by 6 bases and J by 7 bases, with 13 bases between the two germline ends. Germline-derived CDR1 and CDR2 are SQVTM and ANQGSEA. A FACSAria was used to sort CD4+ and CD8+ T cells. These cells came from PBMCs. Regarding this clone: Its matching antigen is unknown. The sample has other DNA sequences that encode this CDR3 too.

This TCR derives from a human donor with alopecia areata. This chain links TRBV29-1 with TRBJ2-1, with D possibly matching TRBD1 (6 bases). This sample comprised CD4+ T cells sorted from blood, obtained at week 0. CDR3 bases: TGCAGCGTCCTGTGGGGGCCGAATGAGCAGTTCTTC. The encoded protein is CSVLWGPNEQFF.